The 8 T cell receptor beta chains reported below all come from one sample, sequenced in a study of blood T cell repertoires in COVID-19. The method was immunoSEQ multiplex PCR; TCRdb's version includes in-frame clones alone and lacks a portion of them. The repertoire consists of about 360,000 clones, with roughly 90% occurring once and the leading ten covering about 7.1%. Material for sequencing was peripheral blood. The receptor source for this set is a woman aged 55-69 years with COVID-19, enrolled during active disease.

As DNA, the CDR3 is TGTGCCAGCAGCGTGGGGGGAAAGGCAGATACGCAGTATTTT. Its translation: CASSVGGKADTQYF. The chain combines TRBV9 with TRBJ2-3; maybe TRBD2 (6 bases). The germline gives CDR1 SGDLS, CDR2 YYNGEE. This CDR3 is 14 amino acids long. V lost 2 bases and J lost 4, with 11 bases in between.

The chain links TRBV5-1 to TRBJ1-3; the match to TRBD1 covers 7 bases. The trim removed 2 bases at V and 4 bases at J, leaving 6 bases unmatched. This CDR3 has 15 amino acids. The V gene's germline CDR1 is SGHRS and CDR2 YFSETQ. The CDR3 spells CASSFVGGEGNTIYF. For the CDR3, the DNA is TGCGCCAGCAGCTTCGTAGGGGGCGAGGGAAACACCATATATTTT.

The rearrangement links TRBV12-5 to TRBJ1-2, with TRBD1 identical over 7 bases. The CDR3 runs to 13 residues. Trimming cost V 4 bases and J 8 bases; bases outside gene matches: 7. Germline V gene sequence: CDR1 LGHNT, CDR2 FRNRAP. The CDR3 protein is CASGWDSQGGYTF. The CDR3 DNA reads as TGTGCTAGTGGTTGGGACAGCCAGGGGGGCTACACCTTC.

V usage is TRBV3-1 (or the pseudogene TRBV3-2) and J usage is TRBJ1-2, with D maybe TRBD1 (5 bases). Trimming shortened V by 4 bases and J by 3 bases, and 12 bases separated the two germline ends. Germline-derived CDR1 and CDR2 are LGHDT and YNNKEL (reference sequence). The CDR3 consists of 14 residues. The DNA for the CDR3 is TGTGCCAGCAGCCCCTGGGACTCTTACTATGGCTACACCTTC. Amino acids: CASSPWDSYYGYTF.

CDR3: CAISESTPGEQFF. The CDR3 bases are TGTGCCATCAGTGAGTCGACCCCGGGTGAGCAGTTCTTC. The genes are TRBV10-3 and TRBJ2-1; unclear D gene. The CDR3 is 13 amino acids. Trimming removed 0 bases at V and 9 bases at J, with 9 bases between. Germline-derived CDR1 and CDR2 are ENHRY and SYGVKD.

This chain links TRBV6-5 with TRBJ1-3; D unresolved. The CDR3 has 14 residues. The V end was cut by 5 bases, the J end by 7 bases, with 15 bases between. Germline V gene lookup returns CDR1 MNHEY and CDR2 SVGAGI. Here the CDR3 reads CASSRGVGINTIYF. CDR3 sequence (DNA): TGTGCCAGCAGTCGCGGGGTCGGTATCAACACCATATATTTT.

Of note for this clone: The sample carries other DNA sequences with the same CDR3. The V and J genes are TRBV4-1 and TRBJ1-1; maybe TRBD1 (5 bases). V lost 1 base to trimming and J lost 1 base, with 7 bases between them. Germline V CDR1 and CDR2: MGHRA, YSYEKL. The length of the CDR3 is 14 residues. CDR3 protein: CASSQVGGNTEAFF. CDR3 DNA: TGCGCCAGCAGCCAAGTGGGGGGGAACACTGAAGCTTTCTTT.

The V and J genes are TRBV12-5 and TRBJ1-1; 8 bases agree with TRBD1. The CDR3 consists of 17 residues. The junction had 8 bases not matched to a gene; V was cut back by 2 bases and J by 0 bases. Germline CDR1 and CDR2: LGHNT and FRNRAP. CDR3 nucleotides: TGTGCTAGTGGTTTGATCGGACAGGGAGAGATGAACACTGAAGCTTTCTTT. Translating it yields CASGLIGQGEMNTEAFF.